A selection of T cell receptor beta chains follows, all from one sample in a study of somatic mutations in cytotoxic T cells in rheumatoid arthritis. Assay used: immunoSEQ multiplex PCR; TCRdb lists only in-frame clones, some missing. The sample holds roughly 9,400 clones, about 79% seen once. Sequenced sample: CD8+ T cells sorted from blood. The receptor set was obtained from a woman aged 45-65 years in good health. Both conserved end residues are part of each CDR3. The order of the fields is D gene, J gene, CDR3 length, clone size, V gene, CDR3 protein, CDR3 DNA. The D gene is left open where the match is weak. Expanded clones are given a class, and other clones once, few, many or no size at all.

D gene: .
J gene: TRBJ1-2
CDR3 length: 15
clone size: .
V gene: TRBV6-5
CDR3 protein: CASSQNPGANYGYTF
CDR3 DNA: TGTGCCAGCAGCCAAAACCCGGGAGCTAACTATGGCTACACCTTC

D gene: TRBD1
J gene: TRBJ1-1
CDR3 length: 14
clone size: .
V gene: TRBV27
CDR3 protein: CASSARTGWAEAFF
CDR3 DNA: TGTGCCAGCAGTGCTAGGACAGGGTGGGCTGAAGCTTTCTTT

D gene: TRBD2
J gene: TRBJ2-1
CDR3 length: 16
clone size: few
V gene: TRBV9
CDR3 protein: CASSVELAGAYNEQFF
CDR3 DNA: TGTGCCAGCAGCGTAGAGTTAGCGGGGGCCTACAATGAGCAGTTCTTC

D gene: .
J gene: TRBJ1-1
CDR3 length: 13
clone size: .
V gene: TRBV29-1
CDR3 protein: CSVVRSMNTEAFF
CDR3 DNA: TGCAGCGTTGTCAGGTCTATGAACACTGAAGCTTTCTTT

D gene: .
J gene: TRBJ2-3
CDR3 length: 14
clone size: .
V gene: TRBV6-4
CDR3 protein: CASSPHGVADTQYF
CDR3 DNA: TGTGCCAGCAGCCCCCACGGGGTGGCAGATACGCAGTATTTT

D gene: TRBD2
J gene: TRBJ2-1
CDR3 length: 15
clone size: once
V gene: TRBV6-5
CDR3 protein: CASSYSTSGNNEQFF
CDR3 DNA: TGTGCCAGCAGTTACTCGACTAGCGGAAACAATGAGCAGTTCTTC

D gene: TRBD2
J gene: TRBJ2-2
CDR3 length: 16
clone size: .
V gene: TRBV7-9
CDR3 protein: CASSFTGGPTTGELFF
CDR3 DNA: TGTGCCAGCAGCTTCACGGGGGGGCCAACTACCGGGGAGCTGTTTTTT

D gene: .
J gene: TRBJ2-3
CDR3 length: 15
clone size: .
V gene: TRBV5-1
CDR3 protein: CASSLAEGGTDTQYF
CDR3 DNA: TGCGCCAGCAGCTTGGCAGAGGGGGGCACAGATACGCAGTATTTT

D gene: .
J gene: TRBJ2-7
CDR3 length: 15
clone size: .
V gene: TRBV4-1
CDR3 protein: CASSQVGGTPYEQYF
CDR3 DNA: TGCGCCAGCAGCCAAGTGGGCGGGACTCCGTACGAGCAGTACTTC

D gene: .
J gene: TRBJ2-5
CDR3 length: 15
clone size: .
V gene: TRBV16
CDR3 protein: CASSQSGDNQETQYF
CDR3 DNA: TGTGCCAGCAGCCAATCTGGGGACAACCAAGAGACCCAGTACTTC